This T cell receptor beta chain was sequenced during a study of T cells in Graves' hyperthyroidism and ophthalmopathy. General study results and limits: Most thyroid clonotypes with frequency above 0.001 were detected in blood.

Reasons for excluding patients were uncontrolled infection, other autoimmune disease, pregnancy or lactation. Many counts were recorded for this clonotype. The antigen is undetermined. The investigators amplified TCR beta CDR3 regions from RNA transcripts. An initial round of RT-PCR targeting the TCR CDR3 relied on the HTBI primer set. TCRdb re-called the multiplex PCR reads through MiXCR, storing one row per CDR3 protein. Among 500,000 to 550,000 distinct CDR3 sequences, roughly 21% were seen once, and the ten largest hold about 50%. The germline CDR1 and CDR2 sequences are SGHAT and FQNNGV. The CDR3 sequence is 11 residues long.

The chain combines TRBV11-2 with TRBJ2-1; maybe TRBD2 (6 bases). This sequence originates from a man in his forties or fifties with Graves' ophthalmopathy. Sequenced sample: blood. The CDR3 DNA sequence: TGTGGGGGGGTCGCACGGAATGAGCAGTTCTTC. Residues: CGGVARNEQFF.